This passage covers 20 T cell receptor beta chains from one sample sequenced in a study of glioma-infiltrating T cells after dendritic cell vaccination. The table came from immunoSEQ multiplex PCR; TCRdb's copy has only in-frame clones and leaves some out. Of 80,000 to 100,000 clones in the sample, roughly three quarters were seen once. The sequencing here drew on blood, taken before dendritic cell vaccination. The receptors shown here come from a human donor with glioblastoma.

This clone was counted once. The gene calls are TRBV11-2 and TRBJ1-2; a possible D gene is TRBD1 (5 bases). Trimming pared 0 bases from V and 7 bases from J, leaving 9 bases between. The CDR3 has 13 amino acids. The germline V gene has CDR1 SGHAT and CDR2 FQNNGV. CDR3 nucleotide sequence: TGTGCCAGCAGCTTAGACAGGGAAGGTGGCTACACCTTC. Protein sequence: CASSLDREGGYTF.

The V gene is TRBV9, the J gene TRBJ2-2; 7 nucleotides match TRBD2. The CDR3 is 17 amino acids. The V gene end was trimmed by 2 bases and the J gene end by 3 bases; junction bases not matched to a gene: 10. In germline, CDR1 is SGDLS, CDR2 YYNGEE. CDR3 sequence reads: CASSVEAGTTYTGELFF. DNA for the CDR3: TGTGCCAGCAGCGTCGAAGCCGGGACTACGTACACCGGGGAGCTGTTTTTT.

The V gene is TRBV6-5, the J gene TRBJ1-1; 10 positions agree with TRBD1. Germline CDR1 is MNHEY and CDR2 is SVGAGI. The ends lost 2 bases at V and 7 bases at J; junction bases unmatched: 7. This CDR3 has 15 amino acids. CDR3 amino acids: CASSYAYRTGGEAFF. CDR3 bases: TGTGCCAGCAGTTACGCCTACAGGACAGGGGGTGAAGCTTTCTTT.

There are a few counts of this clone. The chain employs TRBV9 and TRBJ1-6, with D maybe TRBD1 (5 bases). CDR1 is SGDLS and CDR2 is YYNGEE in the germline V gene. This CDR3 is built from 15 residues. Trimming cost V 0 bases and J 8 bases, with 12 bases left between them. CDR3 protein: CASSVAQAMDSPLHF. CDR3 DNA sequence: TGTGCCAGCAGCGTAGCACAGGCCATGGATTCACCCCTCCACTTT.

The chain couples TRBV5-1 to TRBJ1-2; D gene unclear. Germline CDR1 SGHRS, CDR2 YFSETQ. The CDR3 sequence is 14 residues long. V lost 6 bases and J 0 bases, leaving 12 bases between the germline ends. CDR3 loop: CASNWEDSNYGYTF. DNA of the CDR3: TGCGCCAGCAATTGGGAGGACTCTAACTATGGCTACACCTTC.

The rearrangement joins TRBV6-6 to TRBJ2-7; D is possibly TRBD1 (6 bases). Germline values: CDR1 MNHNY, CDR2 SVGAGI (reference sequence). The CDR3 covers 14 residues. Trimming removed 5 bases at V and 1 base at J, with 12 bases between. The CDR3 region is CASSPGTRSYEQYF. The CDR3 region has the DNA TGTGCCAGCAGTCCTGGGACACGTTCCTACGAGCAGTACTTC.

In DNA form, the CDR3 reads TGCGCCAGCAGCCTCGATCTCCTATTTCGGGACAGATACAATGAGCAGTTCTTC. Translating gives CASSLDLLFRDRYNEQFF. V is TRBV4-1 and J is TRBJ2-1, with 7 bases matching TRBD1. In germline, CDR1 is MGHRA, CDR2 YSYEKL. This CDR3 contains 18 residues. The V gene end was trimmed by 4 bases and the J gene end by 4 bases; junction bases not matched to a gene: 16.

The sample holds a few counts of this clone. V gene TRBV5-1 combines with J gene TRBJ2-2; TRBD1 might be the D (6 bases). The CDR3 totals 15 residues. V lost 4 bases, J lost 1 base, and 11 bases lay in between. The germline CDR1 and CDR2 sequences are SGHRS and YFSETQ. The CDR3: CASSGGGRNTGELFF. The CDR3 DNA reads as TGCGCCAGCAGCGGGGGCGGGCGGAACACCGGGGAGCTGTTTTTT. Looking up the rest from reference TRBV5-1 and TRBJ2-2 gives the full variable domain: KAGVTQTPRYLIKTRGQQVTLSCSPISGHRSVSWYQQTPGQGLQFLFEYFSETQRNKGNFPGRFSGRQFSNSRSEMNVSTLELGDSALYLCASSGGGRNTGELFFGEGSRLTVL.

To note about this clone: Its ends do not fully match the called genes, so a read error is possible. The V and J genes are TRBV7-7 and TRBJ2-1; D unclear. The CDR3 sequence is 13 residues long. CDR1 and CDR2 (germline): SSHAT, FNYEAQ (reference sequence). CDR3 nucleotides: TGTGCTAGCAGCTTTTCCAGGATCAATGAGCAGTTCTTC. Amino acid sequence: CASSFSRINEQFF.

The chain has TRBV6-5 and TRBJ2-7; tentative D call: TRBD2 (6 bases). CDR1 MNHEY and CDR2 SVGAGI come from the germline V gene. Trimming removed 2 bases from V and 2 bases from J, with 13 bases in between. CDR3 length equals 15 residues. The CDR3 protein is CASSYGAGRTYEQYF. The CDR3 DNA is TGTGCCAGCAGTTACGGGGCGGGGCGAACCTACGAGCAGTACTTC.

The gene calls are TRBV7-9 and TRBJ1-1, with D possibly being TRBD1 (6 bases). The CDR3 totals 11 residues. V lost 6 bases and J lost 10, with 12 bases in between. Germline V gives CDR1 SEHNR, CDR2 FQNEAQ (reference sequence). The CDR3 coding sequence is TGTGCCAGCAGGCAACAGGACAGAGCTTTCTTT. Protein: CASRQQDRAFF.

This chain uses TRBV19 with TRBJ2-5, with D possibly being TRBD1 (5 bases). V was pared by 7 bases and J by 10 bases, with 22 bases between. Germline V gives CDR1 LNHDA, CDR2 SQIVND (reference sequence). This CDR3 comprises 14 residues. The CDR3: CASTPNFGRVDQYF. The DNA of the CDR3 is TGTGCCAGTACCCCCAACTTTGGCAGGGTGGACCAGTACTTC. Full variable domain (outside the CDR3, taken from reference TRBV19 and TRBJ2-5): DGGITQSPKYLFRKEGQNVTLSCEQNLNHDAMYWYRQDPGQGLRLIYYSQIVNDFQKGDIAEGYSVSREKKESFPLTVTSAQKNPTAFYLCASTPNFGRVDQYFGPGTRLLVL.

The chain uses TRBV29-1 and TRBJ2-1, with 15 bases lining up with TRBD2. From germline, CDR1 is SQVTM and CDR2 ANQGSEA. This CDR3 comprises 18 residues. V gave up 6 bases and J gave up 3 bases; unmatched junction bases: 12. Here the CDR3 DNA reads TGCAGCGTCGCCCCGGGACTAGCGGGGGGCCACTACTACAATGAGCAGTTCTTC. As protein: CSVAPGLAGGHYYNEQFF.

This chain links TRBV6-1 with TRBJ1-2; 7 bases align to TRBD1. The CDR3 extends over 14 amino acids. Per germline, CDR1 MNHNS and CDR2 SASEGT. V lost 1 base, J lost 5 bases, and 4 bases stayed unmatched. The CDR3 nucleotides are TGTGCCAGCAGTGAAGGAGGCAGGGGGTATGGCTACACCTTC. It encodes CASSEGGRGYGYTF.

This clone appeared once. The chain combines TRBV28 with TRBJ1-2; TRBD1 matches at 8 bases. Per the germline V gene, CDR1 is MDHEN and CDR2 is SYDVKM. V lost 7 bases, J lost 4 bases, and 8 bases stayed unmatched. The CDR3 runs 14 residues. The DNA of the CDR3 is TGTGCCAGCACCAAGACAGGGGTCGGCTATGGCTACACCTTC. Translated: CASTKTGVGYGYTF.

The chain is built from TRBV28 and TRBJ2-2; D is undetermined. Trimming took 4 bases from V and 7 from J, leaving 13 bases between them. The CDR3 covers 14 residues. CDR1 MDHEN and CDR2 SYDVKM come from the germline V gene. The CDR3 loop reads CASSSPPRSGELFF. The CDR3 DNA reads TGTGCCAGCAGTTCGCCCCCTCGGAGCGGGGAGCTGTTTTTT.

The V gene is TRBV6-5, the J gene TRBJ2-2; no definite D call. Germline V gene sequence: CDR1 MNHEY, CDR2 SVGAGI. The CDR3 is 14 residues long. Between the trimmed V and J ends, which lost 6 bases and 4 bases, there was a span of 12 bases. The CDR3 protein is CASRLTMGTGELFF. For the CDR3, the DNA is TGTGCCAGCAGGCTAACTATGGGCACCGGGGAGCTGTTTTTT.

CDR3 amino acids: CASSWGLAGGPGELFF. Written as DNA, the CDR3 is TGTGCCAGCAGTTGGGGACTAGCGGGGGGGCCCGGGGAGCTGTTTTTT. The chain employs TRBV6-5 and TRBJ2-2, with 16 positions matching TRBD2. Germline V lookup: CDR1 MNHEY, CDR2 SVGAGI. V dropped 4 bases and J dropped 6; count of bases not matched to a gene: 2. The CDR3 is 16 residues long.

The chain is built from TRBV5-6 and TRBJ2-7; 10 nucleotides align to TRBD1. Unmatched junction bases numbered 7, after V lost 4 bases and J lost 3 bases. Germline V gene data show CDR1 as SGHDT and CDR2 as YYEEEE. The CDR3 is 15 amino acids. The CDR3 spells CASSRQGTGDYEQYF. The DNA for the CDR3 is TGTGCCAGCAGCCGTCAGGGGACAGGGGACTACGAGCAGTACTTC.

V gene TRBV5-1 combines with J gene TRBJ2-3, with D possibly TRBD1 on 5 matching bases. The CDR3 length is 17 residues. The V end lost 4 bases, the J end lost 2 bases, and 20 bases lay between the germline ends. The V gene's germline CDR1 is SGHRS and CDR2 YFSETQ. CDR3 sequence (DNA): TGCGCCAGCAGCAGAATATCGACAGATCTCCCCACAGATACGCAGTATTTT. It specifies CASSRISTDLPTDTQYF.